This TCR beta chain was obtained from a study of cytomegalovirus exposure and HLA in healthy donors (dated by TCRdb to 2016 to 2017). Regarding the study in general: An earlier analysis of approximately 640 of the donors reported approximately 290 Gb of sequence data and approximately 110 million unique TCR beta sequences from 150 million to 200 million T cells. About 300 gigabases of sequencing data and tens of millions of unique TCR sequences were included in an early release covering about 700 HLA-typed donors. Among the roughly 400 genotyped donors, 81% belonged to the genetic ancestry cluster associated with self-reported Caucasian donors. The study aimed to test whether signatures of past pathogen exposure could be identified by cataloging public T cell receptors. The study used immunosequencing to profile the T cell repertoires of around 600 subjects and linked those repertoires to cytomegalovirus serostatus. Besides the first cohort of around 700 subjects, a separate validation cohort made up of roughly 120 different subjects was used. To predict cytomegalovirus infection status, the study brought together high-throughput TCR immunosequencing, statistical association of individual TCRs with disease status, and machine learning. A later analysis re-analyzed previously published TCR beta repertoires from approximately 700 donors and added high-resolution HLA genotyping to study TCR occurrence patterns. The later analysis used no new phenotypic data to find candidate immune exposures, relying instead on TCR beta sequences and their occurrence across donors. An earlier analysis of nearly 600 of the donors applied high-throughput TCR beta sequencing to assess whether each TCR beta V gene segment acted as functional or pseudogenic. Donor age, sex, ethnicity and CMV serostatus were compiled alongside the repertoire data. A later genetic analysis took genome-wide SNP genotypes for about 55% of the roughly 670 donors and used that subset as a discovery cohort. All discovery cohort repertoires had been generated on a single sequencing platform. Both class I and class II loci were covered by HLA typing, at four-digit resolution. The number of donors typed differed by locus, with roughly 629-640 for A, B, C, DRB1 and DQB1, 522 for DQA1, about 610 for DPA1, and under 490 for DPB1. Four to six DR-DQ haplotypes were handled as single units for association and clustering because linkage in the cohort was strong. Among roughly 370 genotyped donors of the cohort, an average of about 240,000 unique TCR beta nucleotide sequences were sequenced per donor, roughly 20% of them non-productive.

CDR1 and CDR2 are drawn from the germline V gene: MNHNS, SASEGT. Inclusive of the bounding cysteine and phenylalanine, the CDR3 is 15 residues long. The retained sequence is limited to the CDR3, 45 bases, with the frame set at the first base. From V the trimming removes 1 base and from J it removes 6 bases, while the gene matches leave 1 base of the junction unaccounted for. In total, roughly 710 healthy bone marrow donors made up the cohort. At the time of sampling, all cohort members were nominally healthy, though unrecorded immune exposures were likely present. The donor tested CMV seronegative, placing the donor among the 350 or so seronegative members of the cohort. A peripheral blood sample was collected from each donor, and TCR beta sequencing was performed on peripheral blood mononuclear cells. The Qiagen DNeasy Blood Extraction Kit was used to extract genomic DNA from the blood cell samples.

About this clone itself: Its antigen specificity is not known. No much larger clonotype is one base removed from it; base qualities were not supplied.

The library was obtained by the immunoSEQ multiplex PCR assay. The multiplex PCR relied on a mix of 60 forward primers for TCR Vbeta segments and 13 reverse primers for TCR Jbeta segments. The CDR3 region of rearranged TCR beta genes was amplified from genomic DNA with a multiplex PCR assay. The amplified TCR beta libraries were sequenced on the Illumina HiSeq System as 87-base-pair reads. The original methods were these. A later analysis tallied 70 million to 100 million unique TCR beta chains across the roughly 610 repertoires, and about 12 million of those chains were shared by two or more donors. To remove PCR and sequencing errors, raw reads were error-corrected and collapsed into unique sequences using a nearest-neighbor algorithm that merged closely related sequences. Alignment of CDR3 sequences to IMGT reference sequences was used to assign V, D and J gene segments. For a sequence to be retained, at least a six-nucleotide match to both a V gene segment and a J gene segment was required. Rearrangements were classified as productive when the CDR3 lacked stop codons and remained in frame with V and J, and all other rearrangements were classified as non-productive. Following IMGT convention, CDR3 was defined as the stretch from the second conserved V-encoded cysteine up to the conserved J-encoded phenylalanine. Sequences without an unambiguous match to a single V gene segment were excluded from the earlier analysis of about 600 of the donors. An earlier analysis of some 500 of the donors classified V segments as functional when productive rearrangements were above 56.7% and as segregating when the standard deviation between donors was above 5%. A statistical classification framework was developed to diagnose cytomegalovirus status using the catalog of TCR beta chain sequences. A later analysis assigned V and J genes by comparing TCR nucleotide sequences with IMGT/GENE-DB human TR gene sequences. Using the TCRdist pipeline, a later analysis assigned CDR3 sequences along with most-parsimonious VDJ recombination scenarios. In a later analysis, each TCR beta chain was defined by its CDR3 amino acid sequence together with its V-gene family, and reads without a unique V-gene family were excluded. As a way to deal with suspected cross-contamination and a sequencing artifact, a later analysis dropped roughly 620 nucleotide sequences that were highly shared and had low generation probability. A later analysis calculated a clonal expansion index for each public chain from normalized within-repertoire ranks of inferred template counts. In a later analysis, generation probabilities were computed with a VDJ recombination model fitted to out-of-frame rearrangements, and the resulting probabilities were checked against IGoR. Hypergeometric tests were used in a later analysis to score TCR-TCR, TCR-HLA and TCR-CMV co-occurrence, with a repertoire-size bias correction applied to the TCR pairs. To estimate false discovery rates, a later analysis permuted the HLA or CMV assignments 20 times. In a later analysis, co-occurring TCRs were grouped with DBSCAN, and TCRdist sequence similarity was added when clustering was performed within HLA-allele-positive subsets. Co-occurrence clustering excluded repertoires with fewer than 30,000 or more than 120,000 public chains, plus five with anomalous nucleotide sharing. The clones in this table, taken by TCRdb from immuneACCESS, are in-frame only. Not every clone is retained; where verified, under half of the shortfall comes from an unresolved V gene, and the cause of the rest is unknown. V and J calls and clone size are copied from that table; D and trimming were computed from the DNA. The sample data list over 150,000 clones, and approximately 88% of these were observed just once. Jointly, the top ten make up 0.35% to 0.45% of the sample.

Summary of the overall study and its limitations: A cluster of highly shared sequence variants was judged likely to be a technical artifact of the sequencing pipeline. Because HLA typing was unavailable for some donors at each locus, only the typed subset was used in association tests. Correlated functional status among segregating V segments might be attributable to linkage disequilibrium, but an unknown experimental factor could not be ruled out. Specific HLA alleles were associated with some 15,000 TCR beta sequences at a false discovery rate of 0.05 in a later analysis. A later analysis reported that several top co-occurrence clusters appeared linked to parvovirus B19, influenza, CMV and Epstein-Barr virus. Because counts were too low, approximately 18 rarely observed V segments, including chromosome 9 orphons, were excluded from the earlier analysis of fewer than 650 of the donors. Presence/absence analyses assumed roughly uniform sequencing depth across donors, an assumption that may not hold. In a later analysis, the rate of TCR association differed among HLA loci, with DRB1 alleles having the most associated TCRs and HLA-C alleles having the fewest. A further reported finding was that TCR beta sequences accurately predicted the HLA-A and HLA-B alleles for most subjects in the first cohort. The authors suggested that the approach could potentially be extended to other disease states and immunological phenotypes. In an earlier analysis of about 600 of the donors, most TCR beta V segments appeared in productive rearrangements about 87% or about 30% of the time, broadly matching IMGT annotations. Compared with equally common non-associated chains, HLA-associated TCR beta chains in a later analysis were more clonally expanded and had lower generation probabilities. In a later analysis, most CMV-associated TCR beta chains were found to appear HLA-restricted, with HLA associations seemingly driven largely by CMV exposure. The 87-base-pair reads could not distinguish some IMGT-functional V segments, including TRBV6-2 and TRBV6-3, so those segments were excluded. The cohort was sequenced for TCR beta chains only, and without alpha or paired-chain data the features that could be detected were limited. While some public TCRs were present in many individuals, most TCR sequences turned up only very rarely across donors. A few of the identified cytomegalovirus-associated TCR beta chains were confirmed in vitro to be specific for cytomegalovirus antigens. In the study, around 150 TCR beta chains were listed as associated with cytomegalovirus. An association between a missense DCLRE1C variant and V-gene and J-gene trimming of TCR beta chains was found in a later genetic analysis and replicated in an independent cohort. When HLA alleles, especially DR and DQ, strongly co-occurred, attributing TCR associations to individual alleles was difficult. Compared with the approximately 700-donor mean, donors in an Asian-associated ancestry cluster had fewer N-insertions in productive TCRs, according to a later genetic analysis. In both the original and validation cohorts, the classifier was reported to diagnose cytomegalovirus status with high specificity and sensitivity. Immune exposure information for the cohort was limited to CMV serostatus.

The rearrangement combines TRBV6-1 with TRBJ2-1; a stretch of 12 junction bases matches TRBD2. The TCR was taken from a boy aged 2 to 10 in good health and CMV-seronegative. Sequences were obtained from PBMCs. The CDR3 amino acid sequence is: CASSEETSGSNEQFF. The DNA reads as follows: TGTGCCAGCAGTGAAGAGACTAGCGGGAGCAATGAGCAGTTCTTC.